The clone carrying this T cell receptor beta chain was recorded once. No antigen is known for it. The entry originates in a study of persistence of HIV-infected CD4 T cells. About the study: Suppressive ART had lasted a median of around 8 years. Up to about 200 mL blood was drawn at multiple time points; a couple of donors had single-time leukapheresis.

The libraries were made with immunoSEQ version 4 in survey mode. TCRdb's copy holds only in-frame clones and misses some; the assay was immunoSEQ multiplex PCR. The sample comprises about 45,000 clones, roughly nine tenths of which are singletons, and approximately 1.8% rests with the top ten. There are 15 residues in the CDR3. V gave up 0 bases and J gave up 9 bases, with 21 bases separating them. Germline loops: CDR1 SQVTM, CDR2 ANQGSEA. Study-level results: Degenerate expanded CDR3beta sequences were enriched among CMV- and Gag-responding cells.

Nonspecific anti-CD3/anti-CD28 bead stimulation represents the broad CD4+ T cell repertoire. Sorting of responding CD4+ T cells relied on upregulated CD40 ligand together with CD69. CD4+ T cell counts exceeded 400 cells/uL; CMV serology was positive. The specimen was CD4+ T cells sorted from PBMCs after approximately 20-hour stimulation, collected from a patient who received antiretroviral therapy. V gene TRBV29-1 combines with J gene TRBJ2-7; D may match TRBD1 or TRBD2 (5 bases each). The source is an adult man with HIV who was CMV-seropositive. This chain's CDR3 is CSVEEWPGPLGGQYF. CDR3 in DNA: TGCAGCGTTGAAGAGTGGCCAGGACCACTTGGGGGGCAGTACTTC.